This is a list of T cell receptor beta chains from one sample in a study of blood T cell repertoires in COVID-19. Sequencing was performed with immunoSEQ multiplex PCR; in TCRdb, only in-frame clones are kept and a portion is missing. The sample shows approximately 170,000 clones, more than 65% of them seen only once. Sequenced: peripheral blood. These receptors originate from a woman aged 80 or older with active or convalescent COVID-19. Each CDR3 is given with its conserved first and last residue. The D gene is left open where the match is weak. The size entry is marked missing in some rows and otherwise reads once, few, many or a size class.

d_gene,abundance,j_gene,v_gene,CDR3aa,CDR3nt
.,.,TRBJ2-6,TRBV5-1,CASSLQISGANVLTF,TGCGCCAGCAGCTTACAGATCTCTGGGGCCAACGTCCTGACTTTC
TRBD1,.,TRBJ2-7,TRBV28,CASLDRDTYEQYF,TGTGCCAGCCTGGACAGGGACACCTACGAGCAGTACTTC
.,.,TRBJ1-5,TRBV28,CASSRPDQPQHF,TGTGCCAGCAGCCGCCCAGATCAGCCCCAGCATTTT
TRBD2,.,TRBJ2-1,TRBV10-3,CATNGGDDFNEQFF,TGTGCCACAAATGGGGGGGATGATTTCAATGAGCAGTTCTTC
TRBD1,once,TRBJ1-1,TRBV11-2,CASSLGTGASVTEAFF,TGTGCCAGCAGCTTAGGGACAGGGGCCTCTGTCACTGAAGCTTTCTTT
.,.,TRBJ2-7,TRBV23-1,CASMSDKGISYEQYF,TGCGCCAGCATGTCGGACAAGGGGATCTCCTACGAGCAGTACTTC
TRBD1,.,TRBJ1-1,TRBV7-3,CASSQDRRTFNTEAFF,TGTGCCAGCAGCCAGGACAGGAGAACTTTTAACACTGAAGCTTTCTTT
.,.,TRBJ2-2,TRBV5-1,CASSLNTNTGELFF,TGCGCCAGCAGCTTGAACACGAACACCGGGGAGCTGTTTTTT
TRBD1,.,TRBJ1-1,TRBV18,CASSPDRVNTEAFF,TGTGCCAGCTCACCGGACAGGGTGAATACTGAAGCTTTCTTT
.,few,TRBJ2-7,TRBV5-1,CASSSGHLSYEQYF,TGCGCCAGCAGCTCGGGACACCTCTCCTACGAGCAGTACTTC
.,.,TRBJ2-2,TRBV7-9,CASTLTGGLNTGELFF,TGTGCCAGCACCCTAACCGGAGGCCTCAACACCGGGGAGCTGTTTTTT
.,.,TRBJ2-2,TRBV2,CASRLDYTGELFF,TGTGCCAGCAGGCTAGATTACACCGGGGAGCTGTTTTTT
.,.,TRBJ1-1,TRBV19,CASSIGGITEAFF,TGTGCCAGTAGTATCGGGGGGATCACTGAAGCTTTCTTT
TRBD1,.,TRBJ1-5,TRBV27,CASSLRQGFQPQHF,TGTGCCAGCAGTCTGCGACAGGGATTTCAGCCCCAGCATTTT
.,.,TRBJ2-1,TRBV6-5,CASSSAGSYNEQFF,TGTGCCAGCAGTTCCGCAGGTTCCTACAATGAGCAGTTCTTC
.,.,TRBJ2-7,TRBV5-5,CASSFGYEQYF,TGTGCCAGCAGCTTCGGCTACGAGCAGTACTTC
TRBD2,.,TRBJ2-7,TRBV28,CASRGRGDEQYF,TGTGCCAGCAGGGGGAGGGGTGACGAGCAGTACTTC
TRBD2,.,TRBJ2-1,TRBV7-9,CASSISASGQYNEQFF,TGTGCCAGCAGTATATCGGCTAGCGGCCAGTACAATGAGCAGTTCTTC
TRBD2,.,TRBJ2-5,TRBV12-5,CASGLGSGRVSKTQYF,TGTGCTAGTGGTTTGGGGAGCGGGAGGGTATCGAAGACCCAGTACTTC
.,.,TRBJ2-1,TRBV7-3,CASSLSAAYNEQFF,TGTGCCAGCAGCTTATCAGCGGCCTACAATGAGCAGTTCTTC
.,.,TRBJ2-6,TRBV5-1,CASSPGGFSGANVLTF,TGCGCCAGCAGCCCCGGGGGATTCTCTGGGGCCAACGTCCTGACTTTC
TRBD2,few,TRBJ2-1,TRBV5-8,CASTRGSGRGEQFF,TGTGCCAGCACCAGGGGGAGCGGGAGGGGTGAGCAGTTCTTC
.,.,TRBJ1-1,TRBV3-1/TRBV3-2,CASSQGGLDREAFF,TGTGCCAGCAGCCAAGGCGGCCTCGATAGGGAAGCTTTCTTT
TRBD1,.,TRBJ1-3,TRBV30,CAWSPQGAYGNTIYF,TGTGCCTGGAGTCCACAGGGGGCGTACGGAAACACCATATATTTT
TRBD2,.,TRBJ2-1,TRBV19,CASRGAGSSYNEQFF,TGTGCCAGTAGGGGAGCGGGGAGCTCCTACAATGAGCAGTTCTTC